A selection of T cell receptor beta chains follows, all from one sample in a study of a mutant IDH1 vaccine in newly diagnosed glioma. Their antigens are not known. Sequencing was performed with immunoSEQ multiplex PCR; in TCRdb, only in-frame clones are kept and a portion is missing. The sample includes roughly 42,000 clones, 70% to 90% of them seen just once. Material: PBMCs, obtained from a glioma patient whose treatment included an IDH1 peptide vaccine. The receptors come from a man in his forties or fifties with glioma. Both conserved end residues are part of each CDR3. D genes are given only for firm matches. The size field is filled for only some rows; it gives once, few, many or a size class.

D gene	clone size	J gene	V gene	CDR3 DNA	CDR3 protein
TRBD2	few	TRBJ2-1	TRBV30	TGTGCCTGGAGTGTACTATATAGCGGGAGACCCAATGAGCAGTTCTTC	CAWSVLYSGRPNEQFF
.	.	TRBJ2-7	TRBV5-1	TGCGCCAGCAGCTTGGACCCTCCCCGTCGAGATGGCACCGAGCAGTACTTC	CASSLDPPRRDGTEQYF
.	.	TRBJ2-6	TRBV5-6	TGTGCCAGCAGCTTTTTGGGGTCTGGGGCCAACGTCCTGACTTTC	CASSFLGSGANVLTF
TRBD1	.	TRBJ2-7	TRBV19	TGTGCCAGTAGTCCGCCGGACAGGCCCTCCTACGAGCAGTACTTC	CASSPPDRPSYEQYF
.	.	TRBJ2-7	TRBV15	TGTGCCACCAGCAGAGGAGAGGCTTACGAGCAGTACTTC	CATSRGEAYEQYF
.	.	TRBJ1-3	TRBV5-4	TGTGCCAGCAGCAGTGGGACCGGCGGAAACACCATATATTTT	CASSSGTGGNTIYF
.	.	TRBJ2-7	TRBV7-2	TGTGCCAGCAGCTTGGGGTCGACTAGTAGCAACGAGCAGTACTTC	CASSLGSTSSNEQYF
.	.	TRBJ2-3	TRBV11-3	TGTGCCAGCAGTTCTAGCGTAACAGATACGCAGTATTTT	CASSSSVTDTQYF
.	.	TRBJ1-3	TRBV6-5	TGTGCCAGCAGTTACTCCGAGGCGTCTGGAAACACCATATATTTT	CASSYSEASGNTIYF
TRBD1	.	TRBJ2-3	TRBV29-1	TGCAGCGTTGAAGAGCTCCCGGGACAGGCCACAGATACGCAGTATTTT	CSVEELPGQATDTQYF
TRBD2	few	TRBJ2-1	TRBV9	TGTGCCAGCAGCCAGGCGGGAGCCCGGGAGCAGTTCTTC	CASSQAGAREQFF
TRBD1	.	TRBJ2-7	TRBV5-5	TGTGCCAGCAGCCTTTGGGGGACAGGGTCCTACGAGCAGTACTTC	CASSLWGTGSYEQYF
TRBD1	.	TRBJ2-7	TRBV19	TGTGCCAGTAGCCCCGGGACAGGGAAGGGAGAGCAGTACTTC	CASSPGTGKGEQYF
TRBD2	.	TRBJ2-3	TRBV15	TGTGCCACCAGCAGGGTCGGGACTAGCGGGAGAGATACGCAGTATTTT	CATSRVGTSGRDTQYF
.	.	TRBJ2-7	TRBV6-1	TGTGCCAGCAGTGAAGGGGGTGTTCCCTCCTACGAGCAGTACTTC	CASSEGGVPSYEQYF